The rows below give T cell receptor beta chains drawn from one sample of a study of PD-1 blockade in mismatch repair-deficient tumors. Only in-frame clones appear in the TCRdb table, and some are missing; sequencing was by immunoSEQ multiplex PCR. This table has about 63,000 clones, more than 70% appearing once. Material: peripheral blood, obtained 52 weeks after starting pembrolizumab. The receptors were sampled from an adult with mismatch repair-deficient cancer. The CDR3 runs from the conserved cysteine through the conserved F or W.

J | V | CDR3
TRBJ2-7 | TRBV19 | CASSIDGGRAYEQYF
TRBJ1-2 | TRBV6-5 | CASSTGGGYTF
TRBJ1-4 | TRBV2 | CASRGQVNEKLFF
TRBJ2-5 | TRBV29-1 | CSVVLETQYF
TRBJ1-2 | TRBV7-3 | CASSLDRGHGYTF
TRBJ2-1 | TRBV4-3 | CASSQGQGLYNEQFF
TRBJ2-1 | TRBV27 | CASRPGTSGSENEQFF
TRBJ2-6 | TRBV18 | CASSPPTGARGANVLTF
TRBJ2-7 | TRBV19 | CASSTGSEQYF
TRBJ2-2 | TRBV7-9 | CASSLGTLELFF
TRBJ2-2 | TRBV27 | CASSSGGFANTGELFF
TRBJ2-2 | TRBV11-3 | CASSSGARSREELFF
TRBJ2-2 | TRBV5-5 | CASSYGLAGVTGELFF
TRBJ2-3 | TRBV2 | CASSAKREYTDTQYF
TRBJ1-4 | TRBV2 | CASSDNEKLFF
TRBJ2-7 | TRBV11-2 | CASSLEPAGGYEQYF
TRBJ1-3 | TRBV6-5 | CASSYSNTIYF
TRBJ1-2 | TRBV9 | CASSPGVQGYGYTF
TRBJ1-1 | TRBV6-5 | CASSLYTAGEAFF
TRBJ1-1 | TRBV19 | CASSVEGLNTEAFF
TRBJ2-1 | TRBV5-4 | CASSFRAGDEQFF
TRBJ2-1 | TRBV27 | CASSLSPSRDREQFF
TRBJ2-1 | TRBV10-1 | CASSGIDRGPVHEQFF
TRBJ2-3 | TRBV7-6 | CASSLRGGADTQYF
TRBJ1-5 | TRBV9 | CASSSGNQPQHF
TRBJ2-5 | TRBV18 | CASSPRTGGQETQYF
TRBJ2-1 | TRBV2 | CASTGDRRREFF
TRBJ2-1 | TRBV11-2 | CASSLQILATSYNEQFF
TRBJ2-7 | TRBV13 | CASSLQGTYEQYF
TRBJ2-7 | TRBV5-1 | CASTSGTSGSEQYF
TRBJ1-4 | TRBV13 | CASSQNGEKLFF
TRBJ1-1 | TRBV5-1 | CASSSPGLVNTEAFF
TRBJ2-1 | TRBV7-2 | CASSPWWGGPSNEQFF
TRBJ2-1 | TRBV6-6 | CASSPRGTSSYNEQFF
TRBJ1-3 | TRBV5-5 | CASSWTGYGNTIYF
TRBJ2-3 | TRBV6-4 | CASSATRTTDTQYF
TRBJ2-2 | TRBV19 | CASSSLGVGESGTGELFF
TRBJ2-3 | TRBV6-6 | CASSYPLSGITDTQYF
TRBJ2-1 | TRBV7-6 | CASSQGVSYNEQFF
TRBJ2-7 | TRBV11-2 | CASSPRLAGVYEQYF
TRBJ2-5 | TRBV25-1 | CASSEEQETQYF
TRBJ2-7 | TRBV5-1 | CASSPGWRALAGVASYEQYF
TRBJ2-3 | TRBV27 | CASSYGLAGTDTQYF
TRBJ2-1 | TRBV27 | CASSLRRREGYPYNEQFF
TRBJ2-7 | TRBV7-2 | CASSSSLAGKNEQYF
TRBJ2-3 | TRBV29-1 | CSVEYQHRSTDTQYF
TRBJ1-2 | TRBV4-2 | CASSRREGLMDGYTF
TRBJ2-7 | TRBV6-5 | CASSQARSLYEQYF